This T cell receptor beta chain derives from a study of siplizumab effects on memory and regulatory T cells. Per sample, some 10^5 TCR templates underwent assay. Some clones are missing from TCRdb's copy, which holds only in-frame ones; the method was immunoSEQ multiplex PCR. The data hold under 95,000 clones, with over 85% observed a single time. On this clone: Its antigen is not known.

Study-level points and caveats: Fewer alloreactive sequences mapped to unstimulated CD4+ memory cells under siplizumab.

Material: non-Treg CD4+ T cells sorted from blood. This receptor was identified in a human donor in good health.

Written as DNA, the CDR3 is TGTGCCAGCTCCGGGAAGGGATTTGGCACTGAAGCTTTCTTT. Its translation is CASSGKGFGTEAFF. The chain recombines TRBV18 with TRBJ1-1, with unresolved D. Trimming removed 6 bases from V and 4 bases from J, with 15 bases in between. The CDR3 contains 14 residues. Germline values: CDR1 KGHSH, CDR2 LQKENI.